The rows below give T cell receptor beta chains drawn from one sample of a study of T cells after yellow fever vaccination. One entry per CDR3 protein results from TCRdb running MiXCR on the 5' RACE reads. The data contain some 240,000 distinct CDR3 sequences, roughly 5.6% of them singletons. The specimen comprised CD4+ T cells sorted from PBMCs, sampled on the day of the yellow fever booster vaccination. The receptors originated from a man younger than 35 who received the YFV17D yellow fever vaccine. Each CDR3 is given with its conserved first and last residue. The D gene is left open where the match is weak. The size field is filled for only some rows; it gives once, few, many or a size class.

j_gene: TRBJ2-3
d_gene: TRBD2
v_gene: TRBV18
len: 17
abundance: .
CDR3nt: TGTGCCAGCTCACTTTCGCGGGGGGCCACTAGCACAGATACGCAGTATTTT
CDR3aa: CASSLSRGATSTDTQYF

j_gene: TRBJ1-4
d_gene: .
v_gene: TRBV9
len: 15
abundance: .
CDR3nt: TGTGCCAGCAGCCCCTCAGTTGCAACTAATGAAAAACTGTTTTTT
CDR3aa: CASSPSVATNEKLFF

j_gene: TRBJ2-7
d_gene: .
v_gene: TRBV27
len: 14
abundance: few
CDR3nt: TGTGCCAGCAGGAACAGACAGTCGGGAGCATTGCAGTACTTC
CDR3aa: CASRNRQSGALQYF

j_gene: TRBJ2-3
d_gene: .
v_gene: TRBV7-9
len: 12
abundance: many
CDR3nt: TGTGCCAGCAGCTCCAACACAGATACGCAGTATTTT
CDR3aa: CASSSNTDTQYF

j_gene: TRBJ2-4
d_gene: .
v_gene: TRBV24-1
len: 10
abundance: .
CDR3nt: TGTGCCACGAGTTTTAACATTCAGTACTTC
CDR3aa: CATSFNIQYF

j_gene: TRBJ2-3
d_gene: .
v_gene: TRBV20-1
len: 14
abundance: few
CDR3nt: TGCAGTGCCCCCCTACCGGCGGGGCCAGATACGCAGTATTTT
CDR3aa: CSAPLPAGPDTQYF

j_gene: TRBJ2-2
d_gene: TRBD1
v_gene: TRBV5-1
len: 17
abundance: many
CDR3nt: TGCGCCAGCAGCCGCCGGGACAGGGGCCGGGAGACCGGGGAGCTGTTTTTT
CDR3aa: CASSRRDRGRETGELFF

j_gene: TRBJ2-3
d_gene: TRBD2
v_gene: TRBV9
len: 16
abundance: many
CDR3nt: TGTGCCAGCAGCGTGTCGGGGGGGGTAAATGCGGATACGCAGTATTTT
CDR3aa: CASSVSGGVNADTQYF

j_gene: TRBJ1-2
d_gene: .
v_gene: TRBV5-6
len: 14
abundance: many
CDR3nt: TGTGCCAGCAGCTCGGGCTGGGGGGCGCTCGGCTACACCTTC
CDR3aa: CASSSGWGALGYTF

j_gene: TRBJ1-4
d_gene: .
v_gene: TRBV30
len: 14
abundance: many
CDR3nt: TGTGCCTGGAGTGTCCAGGGGTCGGGTGAAAAACTGTTTTTT
CDR3aa: CAWSVQGSGEKLFF

j_gene: TRBJ1-2
d_gene: .
v_gene: TRBV4-3
len: 14
abundance: few
CDR3nt: TGCGCCAGCAGCCAGACGAGGATGGACTATGGCTACACCTTC
CDR3aa: CASSQTRMDYGYTF

j_gene: TRBJ2-1
d_gene: TRBD2
v_gene: TRBV6-2/TRBV6-3
len: 16
abundance: .
CDR3nt: TGTGCCAGCAGTCCCCTGACTAGCGGGGACTACAATGAGCAGTTCTTC
CDR3aa: CASSPLTSGDYNEQFF

j_gene: TRBJ1-1
d_gene: TRBD1
v_gene: TRBV19
len: 15
abundance: few
CDR3nt: TGTGCCAGTAGTATCGTGGACAGGGAGAACACTGAAGCTTTCTTT
CDR3aa: CASSIVDRENTEAFF

j_gene: TRBJ2-3
d_gene: .
v_gene: TRBV7-9
len: 13
abundance: .
CDR3nt: TGTGCCAGCAGCTTACAGAACACAGATACGCAGTATTTT
CDR3aa: CASSLQNTDTQYF

j_gene: TRBJ2-2
d_gene: .
v_gene: TRBV2
len: 13
abundance: few
CDR3nt: TGTGCCAGCACTGGGAGACACACCGGGGAGCTGTTTTTT
CDR3aa: CASTGRHTGELFF

j_gene: TRBJ2-3
d_gene: .
v_gene: TRBV7-9
len: 14
abundance: many
CDR3nt: TGTGCCAGCAGCTTTGGAGTGAACACAGATACGCAGTATTTT
CDR3aa: CASSFGVNTDTQYF

j_gene: TRBJ2-1
d_gene: .
v_gene: TRBV12-3/TRBV12-4
len: 15
abundance: .
CDR3nt: TGTGCCAGCAGTTTAGGTTGGCCGGCGGACAATGAGCAGTTCTTC
CDR3aa: CASSLGWPADNEQFF

j_gene: TRBJ2-2
d_gene: .
v_gene: TRBV5-1
len: 16
abundance: .
CDR3nt: TGCGCCAGCAGCTTGGACACGGGGATTTTTACCGGGGAGCTGTTTTTT
CDR3aa: CASSLDTGIFTGELFF

j_gene: TRBJ2-3
d_gene: .
v_gene: TRBV7-2
len: 15
abundance: .
CDR3nt: TGTGCCAGCAGCCCTGGGGGTTTTAGCACAGATACGCAGTATTTT
CDR3aa: CASSPGGFSTDTQYF

j_gene: TRBJ1-1
d_gene: .
v_gene: TRBV12-3/TRBV12-4
len: 13
abundance: many
CDR3nt: TGTGCCAGCACCGAGATCGTCGGGAGTGAAGCTTTCTTT
CDR3aa: CASTEIVGSEAFF

j_gene: TRBJ2-5
d_gene: TRBD1
v_gene: TRBV12-3/TRBV12-4
len: 15
abundance: .
CDR3nt: TGTGCCAGCAGTTCGTCCGGGACAGGGGTCCGGGCCCAGTACTTC
CDR3aa: CASSSSGTGVRAQYF

j_gene: TRBJ2-2
d_gene: .
v_gene: TRBV28
len: 14
abundance: many
CDR3nt: TGTGCCAGCAGTCAGGGGTGGAACACCGGGGAGCTGTTTTTT
CDR3aa: CASSQGWNTGELFF

j_gene: TRBJ1-1
d_gene: .
v_gene: TRBV18
len: 16
abundance: .
CDR3nt: TGTGCCAGCTCACCTGGGGCCGGGAGGATGAACACTGAAGCTTTCTTT
CDR3aa: CASSPGAGRMNTEAFF

j_gene: TRBJ2-7
d_gene: TRBD1
v_gene: TRBV10-3
len: 15
abundance: many
CDR3nt: TGTGCCATCAGTGAGCCTGGACAGGGCCCTTACGAGCAGTACTTC
CDR3aa: CAISEPGQGPYEQYF

j_gene: TRBJ1-5
d_gene: .
v_gene: TRBV7-2
len: 14
abundance: many
CDR3nt: TGTGCCAGCAGCTCCCCAAACAGCTTACTGCCCCAGCATTTT
CDR3aa: CASSSPNSLLPQHF

j_gene: TRBJ2-3
d_gene: .
v_gene: TRBV7-9
len: 16
abundance: many
CDR3nt: TGTGCCAGCAGCTTATCCAGTCTTCTGAGCACAGATACGCAGTATTTT
CDR3aa: CASSLSSLLSTDTQYF

j_gene: TRBJ2-4
d_gene: .
v_gene: TRBV7-2
len: 17
abundance: many
CDR3nt: TGTGCCAGCAGCCTACGGCAGTCGGGTGTAGCCAAAAACATTCAGTACTTC
CDR3aa: CASSLRQSGVAKNIQYF

j_gene: TRBJ2-3
d_gene: TRBD2
v_gene: TRBV6-2/TRBV6-3
len: 17
abundance: few
CDR3nt: TGTGCCAGCAGTTACCCCCAGACTAGCGGGGGGGCAGATACGCAGTATTTT
CDR3aa: CASSYPQTSGGADTQYF

j_gene: TRBJ2-2
d_gene: TRBD1
v_gene: TRBV4-1
len: 17
abundance: .
CDR3nt: TGCGCCAGCAGCCCCTTGGTACAGGGGGCAAACACCGGGGAGCTGTTTTTT
CDR3aa: CASSPLVQGANTGELFF

j_gene: TRBJ2-7
d_gene: .
v_gene: TRBV12-3/TRBV12-4
len: 11
abundance: few
CDR3nt: TGTGCCAGCAGTTGGGACTACGAGCAGTACTTC
CDR3aa: CASSWDYEQYF

j_gene: TRBJ2-3
d_gene: .
v_gene: TRBV2
len: 12
abundance: .
CDR3nt: TGTGCCAGAGGGACCACGGCAAATACGCAGTATTTT
CDR3aa: CARGTTANTQYF

j_gene: TRBJ1-2
d_gene: .
v_gene: TRBV4-3
len: 12
abundance: many
CDR3nt: TGCGCCAGCAGCCGTCTGGGCCATGGCTACACCTTC
CDR3aa: CASSRLGHGYTF

j_gene: TRBJ2-5
d_gene: .
v_gene: TRBV29-1
len: 17
abundance: many
CDR3nt: TGCAGCGTTGAAGAAGGGCGGACGGCTCGCTTTGTTGAGACCCAGTACTTC
CDR3aa: CSVEEGRTARFVETQYF

j_gene: TRBJ2-1
d_gene: .
v_gene: TRBV2
len: 15
abundance: few
CDR3nt: TGTGCCAGCAGTGAAGCGGGGAGGTCCTACAATGAGCAGTTCTTC
CDR3aa: CASSEAGRSYNEQFF

j_gene: TRBJ1-6
d_gene: .
v_gene: TRBV5-5
len: 14
abundance: few
CDR3nt: TGTGCCAGCAGCTTGAGGATCCCAGATTCACCCCTCCACTTT
CDR3aa: CASSLRIPDSPLHF

j_gene: TRBJ2-1
d_gene: .
v_gene: TRBV6-1
len: 14
abundance: .
CDR3nt: TGTGCCAGCAGTGAAGCACCCAACTACAATGAGCAGTTCTTC
CDR3aa: CASSEAPNYNEQFF

j_gene: TRBJ2-4
d_gene: .
v_gene: TRBV6-2/TRBV6-3
len: 15
abundance: many
CDR3nt: TGTGCCAGCAGCCCTGACCCCTCAGCCAAAAACATTCAGTACTTC
CDR3aa: CASSPDPSAKNIQYF

j_gene: TRBJ1-1
d_gene: .
v_gene: TRBV10-3
len: 13
abundance: .
CDR3nt: TGTGCCATCAGTGAGACGGGAGACACTGAAGCTTTCTTT
CDR3aa: CAISETGDTEAFF

j_gene: TRBJ1-6
d_gene: TRBD1
v_gene: TRBV12-3/TRBV12-4
len: 14
abundance: few
CDR3nt: TGTGCCAGCAGCAGATACGGGACAGGGGATCCCCTCCACTTT
CDR3aa: CASSRYGTGDPLHF

j_gene: TRBJ1-3
d_gene: .
v_gene: TRBV14
len: 19
abundance: few
CDR3nt: TGTGCCAGCAGCCAAGAGATGGTAAAGGGGCGCGGCTCTGGAAACACCATATATTTT
CDR3aa: CASSQEMVKGRGSGNTIYF

j_gene: TRBJ2-7
d_gene: TRBD2
v_gene: TRBV20-1
len: 15
abundance: many
CDR3nt: TGCAGTGCTAGAGATCCACGGGGGGGCCCCTACGAGCAGTACTTC
CDR3aa: CSARDPRGGPYEQYF

j_gene: TRBJ1-5
d_gene: .
v_gene: TRBV4-3
len: 14
abundance: few
CDR3nt: TGCGCCAGCAGCCACGAACACGGCAATCAGCCCCAGCATTTT
CDR3aa: CASSHEHGNQPQHF

j_gene: TRBJ2-2
d_gene: .
v_gene: TRBV4-3
len: 19
abundance: .
CDR3nt: TGCGCCAGCAGCCAAGTGAGGGCGGCCGGGGACCAGGGCACCGGGGAGCTGTTTTTT
CDR3aa: CASSQVRAAGDQGTGELFF

j_gene: TRBJ1-1
d_gene: .
v_gene: TRBV6-2/TRBV6-3
len: 15
abundance: few
CDR3nt: TGTGCCAGCAGTTTCGGGACGGGAATGAACACTGAAGCTTTCTTT
CDR3aa: CASSFGTGMNTEAFF

j_gene: TRBJ1-1
d_gene: TRBD1
v_gene: TRBV15
len: 14
abundance: many
CDR3nt: TGTGCCACCAGCAGCCGGGACAGGGGGTTTAAAGCTTTCTTT
CDR3aa: CATSSRDRGFKAFF

j_gene: TRBJ2-1
d_gene: .
v_gene: TRBV20-1
len: 13
abundance: .
CDR3nt: TGCAGTGCTCTACAGGGATCCTACAATGAGCAGTTCTTC
CDR3aa: CSALQGSYNEQFF